Each of the 5 T cell receptor beta chains below was sequenced from the same sample in a study of blood T cell repertoires in COVID-19. TCRdb's table, derived via immunoSEQ multiplex PCR, lists solely in-frame clones and lacks some. The sample contains approximately 360,000 clones, around 89% of which appear only once. The source material was peripheral blood. All receptors come from a man younger than 30 with active or convalescent COVID-19.

The CDR3 loop is CASSLVAEEETQYF. The CDR3 DNA follows: TGCGCCAGCAGCTTGGTAGCAGAAGAAGAGACCCAGTACTTC. The chain joins TRBV5-1 to TRBJ2-5; D is unclear. CDR3 length: 14 residues. In germline, CDR1 is SGHRS, CDR2 YFSETQ. V lost 0 bases to trimming and J lost 3 bases, with 9 bases between them.

This chain uses TRBV4-3 with TRBJ1-6; D call uncertain. Trimming removed 0 bases at V and 6 bases at J, with 9 bases between. Germline-derived CDR1 and CDR2 are LGHNA and YSLEER. The length of the CDR3 is 15 residues. DNA for the CDR3: TGCGCCAGCAGCCAAGATTTGGCCTTTAATTCACCCCTCCACTTT. Protein product: CASSQDLAFNSPLHF.

This chain uses TRBV6-1 with TRBJ1-2, with 7 bases fitting TRBD1. The CDR3 consists of 16 residues. Germline V gene sequence: CDR1 MNHNS, CDR2 SASEGT. Trimming at V came to 1 base and at J to 8 bases, leaving 13 bases not matched to a gene. In nucleotides, the CDR3 is TGTGCCAGCAGTGAAGGGTCGGGACAGCGAGCGGGCGGCTACACCTTC. It translates to CASSEGSGQRAGGYTF.

The V gene is TRBV6-5, the J gene TRBJ1-4; maybe TRBD1 (5 bases). V was shortened by 6 bases and J by 8 bases, with 16 bases between the two germline ends. The CDR3 has 14 amino acids. The V gene's germline CDR1 is MNHEY and CDR2 SVGAGI. The CDR3 sequence: CASSLTGMSEKLFF. CDR3 in DNA: TGTGCCAGCAGCCTAACAGGAATGTCCGAAAAACTGTTTTTT.

The table lists this clone with a few counts. DNA for the CDR3: TGCGCCAGCAGCGACAGGGACAGATACGAGCAGTACTTC. Encoded protein: CASSDRDRYEQYF. The chain employs TRBV5-1 and TRBJ2-7, with 7 bases that match TRBD1. The CDR3 is 13 residues long. Germline V CDR1 and CDR2: SGHRS, YFSETQ. J gave up 4 bases and V 4 bases, and 5 bases lay outside the gene matches.